Below are 29 T cell receptor beta chains sequenced from a single sample in a study of cytomegalovirus exposure and HLA in healthy donors. Use of 60 Vbeta and 13 Jbeta primers characterized the PCR. Data came from immunoSEQ multiplex PCR; TCRdb stores just in-frame clones and leaves some out. The sample comprises tens of thousands of clones, 75% of which are singletons, and roughly 23% rests with the top ten. The sample consisted of PBMCs. These receptors were taken from a woman aged 40-49 years in good health and CMV-seropositive.

Worth noting for this clone: At one of its ends the junction is not consistent with the germline gene, which may arise from a read error. This rearrangement joins TRBV19 to TRBJ1-6; D gene ambiguous. The germline gives CDR1 LNHDA, CDR2 SQIVND (reference sequence). The CDR3 has 14 amino acids. In DNA form, the CDR3 reads TGTGCCTGTAGACTCGGGAACTATAATTCACCCCTCCACTTT. Protein: CACRLGNYNSPLHF.

This chain uses TRBV5-1 with TRBJ1-1, with D maybe TRBD1 (5 bases). The CDR3 is 15 amino acids. The germline V gene has CDR1 SGHRS and CDR2 YFSETQ. Trimming took off 2 bases at V and 3 bases at J, with 14 bases between the two ends. The CDR3 loop reads CASSFGGGGDTEAFF. Written as DNA, the CDR3 is TGCGCCAGCAGCTTCGGCGGGGGAGGGGACACTGAAGCTTTCTTT.

The V gene is TRBV6-6, the J gene TRBJ2-7; a weak D match, TRBD1 (6 bases). Germline lookup yields CDR1 MNHNY and CDR2 SVGAGI (reference sequence). The CDR3 covers 16 residues. Trimming took off 6 bases at V and 0 bases at J, with 18 bases between the two ends. CDR3 residues: CASSQMTGLSSYEQYF. In nucleotides, the CDR3 is TGTGCCAGCAGCCAGATGACAGGCCTTAGCTCCTACGAGCAGTACTTC.

The chain carries TRBV15 and TRBJ2-7; no firm D call. This CDR3 has 14 amino acids. CDR1 is LNHNV, CDR2 YYDKDF, per germline (reference sequence). V lost 0 bases, J lost 4 bases, and 10 bases lay in between. The CDR3 reads CATSRDLSGYEQYF. In DNA, the CDR3 is TGTGCCACCAGCAGAGATTTGTCCGGTTACGAGCAGTACTTC.

This chain joins TRBV5-6 and TRBJ1-5; 7 positions match TRBD1. J lost 2 bases, V lost 3 bases, and 8 bases had no gene match. Germline lookup yields CDR1 SGHDT and CDR2 YYEEEE. This CDR3 has 16 residues. CDR3 nucleotide sequence: TGTGCCAGCAGCTGGGGTCGACAGGGTGGCAATCAGCCCCAGCATTTT. Encoded protein: CASSWGRQGGNQPQHF.

A single count supports this clone. The chain has TRBV10-2 and TRBJ2-1; TRBD2 is a possible D gene (6 bases). The CDR3 consists of 15 residues. Deletions cut 4 bases from V and 3 bases from J, with 13 bases between. CDR1 and CDR2 from the germline V gene are WSHSY and SAAADI. The chain's CDR3 is CASSGSGPFYNEQFF. The CDR3 nucleotides read TGCGCCAGCAGTGGTAGCGGACCCTTCTACAATGAGCAGTTCTTC.

V usage is TRBV19 and J usage is TRBJ2-7, with 8 bases that match TRBD2. V shed 5 bases and J 7 bases; nucleotides not matched to a gene: 13. CDR1 is LNHDA and CDR2 is SQIVND in the germline V gene (reference sequence). The CDR3 contains 15 residues. The CDR3 coding sequence is TGTGCCAGTAGTCGTAAATGGCGGGGGGAGGGAGAGCAGTACTTC. It codes for CASSRKWRGEGEQYF.

This clone was recorded once. The chain is built from TRBV27 and TRBJ2-1; 10 nucleotides match TRBD2. Looked up from germline, CDR1 is MNHEY and CDR2 is SMNVEV (reference sequence). V lost 5 bases, J lost 3 bases, and 13 bases stayed unmatched. The length of the CDR3 is 18 residues. CDR3 sequence reads: CASSPRGPLAGGYNEQFF. Written as DNA, the CDR3 is TGTGCCAGCAGTCCCCGCGGCCCTTTAGCGGGGGGCTACAATGAGCAGTTCTTC.

This sequence joins TRBV7-8 and TRBJ2-3; 8 bases map to TRBD1. The CDR3 extends over 16 amino acids. Germline trimming cut 5 bases from V and 4 bases from J; bases unmatched to any gene: 11. The germline gives CDR1 SGHVS, CDR2 FQNEAQ. This chain's CDR3 is CASSLGQGAYSDTQYF. For the CDR3, the DNA is TGTGCCAGCAGCCTAGGTCAGGGGGCGTATTCAGATACGCAGTATTTT.

This chain joins TRBV6-5 and TRBJ1-1, with D possibly matching TRBD1 (6 bases). The V end was cut by 2 bases, the J end by 5 bases, with 18 bases between. This CDR3 is 16 amino acids long. Germline lookup yields CDR1 MNHEY and CDR2 SVGAGI. The CDR3 nucleotides read TGTGCCAGCAGTTACAAACGTCCGGCAGGGGTAACTGAAGCTTTCTTT. Protein sequence: CASSYKRPAGVTEAFF.

The chain couples TRBV6-5 to TRBJ2-5; D remains ambiguous. The ends were cut back, 7 bases at V and 0 bases at J, with 6 bases in the middle. The CDR3 is 12 amino acids. From germline, CDR1 is MNHEY and CDR2 SVGAGI. The CDR3 here is CASTPYQETQYF. CDR3 DNA: TGTGCCAGCACCCCATACCAAGAGACCCAGTACTTC.

The CDR3 DNA reads TGTGCCACCAGCAGAGATCCCGGGCCGGGGGAAAAACTGTTTTTT. It is translated as CATSRDPGPGEKLFF. The V gene is TRBV15, the J gene TRBJ1-4, with unresolved D. Germline V gene sequence: CDR1 LNHNV, CDR2 YYDKDF (reference sequence). Between the trimmed V and J ends, which lost 0 bases and 8 bases, there was a span of 13 bases. The CDR3 runs to 15 residues.

The chain couples TRBV5-1 to TRBJ2-3; D remains unclear. Germline lookup yields CDR1 SGHRS and CDR2 YFSETQ. This CDR3 is 16 amino acids long. V was trimmed by 1 base and J by 0 bases, leaving 12 bases between them. The CDR3, as DNA: TGCGCCAGCAGCTTGAACATCCTTTCTAGCACAGATACGCAGTATTTT. Protein sequence: CASSLNILSSTDTQYF.

This clone was seen a handful of times. The CDR3 protein is CASSPDFSYEQYF. The CDR3 DNA follows: TGTGCCAGCTCACCTGACTTCTCCTACGAGCAGTACTTC. The V call is TRBV18, the J call TRBJ2-7; D remains unclear. The V and J ends lost 3 bases and 0 bases respectively, with 6 bases between them. This CDR3 comprises 13 residues. The germline V gene has CDR1 KGHSH and CDR2 LQKENI.

The V call is TRBV13, the J call TRBJ1-4; 10 nucleotides agree with TRBD1. The CDR3 consists of 16 residues. CDR1 and CDR2 from the germline V gene are PRHDT and FYEKMQ (reference sequence). Trimming removed 5 bases from V and 6 bases from J; junction bases left unmatched: 9. The CDR3 is CASSPRDGTGDEKLFF. The CDR3 DNA reads TGTGCCAGCAGCCCCCGTGATGGGACAGGGGATGAAAAACTGTTTTTT.

The rearrangement joins TRBV9 to TRBJ1-1, with 8 bases fitting TRBD1. V shed 4 bases, J shed 2 bases, and the junction held 10 bases outside the gene matches. This CDR3 is 16 amino acids long. Germline CDR1 is SGDLS and CDR2 is YYNGEE. The CDR3 DNA reads TGTGCCAGCAGCCCACGTCCCGGGACAGGTAACACTGAAGCTTTCTTT. It translates to CASSPRPGTGNTEAFF.

The rearrangement uses TRBV2 and TRBJ2-1; TRBD2 aligns across 13 bases. The CDR3 is 14 amino acids. V was clipped by 8 bases and J by 4 bases; unmatched bases: 2. Germline CDR1 SNHLY, CDR2 FYNNEI. The CDR3, as DNA: TGTGCCAGCCAGGGACTAGCGGGGTACAATGAGCAGTTCTTC. Protein: CASQGLAGYNEQFF.

The chain combines TRBV6-6 with TRBJ1-2; TRBD1 matches 9 bases. V lost 6 bases and J lost 5; bases outside the gene matches: 10. CDR1 MNHNY and CDR2 SVGAGI come from the germline V gene (reference sequence). This CDR3 contains 15 residues. This CDR3 reads CASSPGTGTIYGYTF. The CDR3 DNA is TGTGCCAGCAGCCCCGGGACAGGGACCATATATGGCTACACCTTC.

The CDR3 bases are TGTGCCAGCAGCTTTTGGGCGGGCACCGGGGAGCTGTTTTTT. Its translation is CASSFWAGTGELFF. The genes are TRBV5-4 and TRBJ2-2, with D maybe TRBD2 (5 bases). The V gene lost 2 bases and the J gene lost 4 bases, with 9 bases spanning the gap. CDR1 and CDR2 from the germline V gene are SGHNT and YYREEE (reference sequence). The CDR3 runs 14 residues.

The chain recombines TRBV7-2 with TRBJ1-6; a weak D match, TRBD1 (5 bases). Trimming pared 5 bases from V and 7 bases from J, leaving 9 bases between. Germline CDR1 and CDR2: SGHTA and FQGNSA. CDR3 size: 13 residues. The CDR3 DNA sequence: TGTGCCAGCAGCCTCCCAGGGAATTCACCCCTCCACTTT. Translating it yields CASSLPGNSPLHF.

This clone appeared a few times. V usage is TRBV6-5 and J usage is TRBJ2-2; D is unclear. CDR1 and CDR2 (germline): MNHEY, SVGAGI. The V end lost 0 bases, the J end lost 5 bases, and 7 bases lay between the germline ends. CDR3 length: 14 amino acids. The CDR3 DNA is TGTGCCAGCAGTTACTCTTCCGGGACCGGGGAGCTGTTTTTT. Translated: CASSYSSGTGELFF.

This chain joins TRBV6-5 and TRBJ2-1; maybe TRBD2 (6 bases). V was trimmed by 2 bases and J by 5 bases, leaving 10 bases between them. Germline V gives CDR1 MNHEY, CDR2 SVGAGI. The CDR3 consists of 14 residues. The CDR3 DNA reads TGTGCCAGCAGTTACCCAGGAGGGAACAATGAGCAGTTCTTC. This translates into CASSYPGGNNEQFF.

The chain joins TRBV27 to TRBJ2-1; D might be TRBD2 (5 bases). The length of the CDR3 is 15 residues. Germline values: CDR1 MNHEY, CDR2 SMNVEV (reference sequence). With 8 bases removed from V and 6 bases from J, the gap between germline ends came to 20 bases. CDR3: CASLPSWRSLNEQFF. The CDR3 DNA is TGTGCCAGCCTCCCTTCTTGGAGGTCTCTCAATGAGCAGTTCTTC.

The chain recombines TRBV12-5 with TRBJ2-3; 11 bases map to TRBD2. The J segment lost 2 bases and the V segment lost 0 bases, leaving 10 bases of the junction unmatched. Germline assignment: CDR1 LGHNT and CDR2 FRNRAP. The length of the CDR3 is 19 residues. The CDR3: CASGLVGASGGRDTDTQYF. DNA of the CDR3: TGTGCTAGTGGTTTGGTAGGGGCTAGCGGGGGGAGGGACACAGATACGCAGTATTTT.

The J gene is TRBJ2-4, the V gene TRBV29-1; no definite D call. Germline V gives CDR1 SQVTM, CDR2 ANQGSEA. The CDR3 loop spans 11 amino acids. V gave up 7 bases and J gave up 3 bases, with 7 bases separating them. The CDR3 spells CSASLKNIQYF. CDR3 nucleotides: TGCAGCGCCTCTCTCAAAAACATTCAGTACTTC.

The rearrangement uses TRBV19 and TRBJ2-7; D is perhaps TRBD1 (5 bases). CDR1 LNHDA and CDR2 SQIVND come from the germline V gene (reference sequence). The CDR3 has 12 residues. Trimming cost V 4 bases and J 9 bases, with 13 bases left between them. CDR3 in DNA: TGTGCCAGTAGTACCCCATTTGGGGCGCAGTACTTC. Protein product: CASSTPFGAQYF.

This chain links TRBV6-1 with TRBJ1-5; 7 bases are shared with TRBD1. Trimming took 2 bases from V and 2 from J; bases not matched to a gene: 3. CDR3 length equals 15 residues. Germline CDR1 reads MNHNS; CDR2 reads SASEGT. CDR3 in amino acids: CASSEMQGGNQPQHF. CDR3 sequence (DNA): TGTGCCAGCAGTGAAATGCAGGGGGGCAATCAGCCCCAGCATTTT.

J is TRBJ2-7 and V is TRBV5-4; possibly TRBD2 for D (6 bases). Deletions cut 0 bases from V and 3 bases from J, with 7 bases between. Per the germline V gene, CDR1 is SGHNT and CDR2 is YYREEE (reference sequence). CDR3 length equals 13 residues. CDR3 residues: CASSLGGNYEQYF. The CDR3 bases are TGTGCCAGCAGCTTGGGCGGGAACTACGAGCAGTACTTC.

V gene TRBV19 combines with J gene TRBJ1-5; D call uncertain. The V end was cut by 5 bases, the J end by 3 bases, with 11 bases between. Germline V gives CDR1 LNHDA, CDR2 SQIVND (reference sequence). This CDR3 is 14 amino acids long. Here the CDR3 DNA reads TGTGCCAGTAGTTTACCCGAAGCCAATCAGCCCCAGCATTTT. The encoded protein is CASSLPEANQPQHF.